These T cell receptor beta chains were read from a single sample in a study of beta chain features in type 1 diabetes. Only in-frame clones appear in the TCRdb table, and some are missing; sequencing was by immunoSEQ multiplex PCR. Altogether some 900,000 clones are present, roughly a sixth being singletons, with the ten largest covering about 0.02%. The source material was naive CD4+ T cells from blood. The receptors were gathered from a woman between 18 and 29 years old in good health. CDR3s include the opening cysteine and the closing phenylalanine or tryptophan. The order of the fields is V gene, J gene, clone size, D gene, CDR3 protein, CDR3 DNA. D genes are given only for firm matches. Size is stated for part of the rows, as once, few or many counts, or as a class when the clone is expanded.

V: TRBV23-1
J: TRBJ2-7
size: .
D: .
CDR3: CASSPTGGGYEQYF
DNA: TGCGCCAGCAGTCCGACAGGTGGCGGCTACGAGCAGTACTTC

V: TRBV4-2
J: TRBJ2-3
size: .
D: .
CDR3: CASSQIPTDTQYF
DNA: TGTGCCAGCAGCCAAATCCCCACAGATACGCAGTATTTT

V: TRBV11-2
J: TRBJ2-1
size: .
D: TRBD2
CDR3: CATLRGERSSYNEQFF
DNA: TGTGCCACCCTGCGGGGGGAGAGATCCAGCTACAATGAGCAGTTCTTC

V: TRBV11-2
J: TRBJ2-1
size: few
D: .
CDR3: CASSLGGDYNEQFF
DNA: TGTGCCAGCAGCTTAGGTGGGGACTACAATGAGCAGTTCTTC

V: TRBV5-4
J: TRBJ2-7
size: few
D: TRBD2
CDR3: CASSLGVLAVADEQYF
DNA: TGTGCCAGCAGCTTGGGCGTACTAGCGGTAGCTGACGAGCAGTACTTC

V: TRBV29-1
J: TRBJ2-1
size: .
D: .
CDR3: CSVAGQNNEQFF
DNA: TGCAGCGTTGCCGGCCAGAACAATGAGCAGTTCTTC

V: TRBV5-1
J: TRBJ2-7
size: few
D: TRBD2
CDR3: CASSLQLAGFSYEQYF
DNA: TGCGCCAGCAGCTTGCAACTAGCGGGATTCTCCTACGAGCAGTACTTC

V: TRBV19
J: TRBJ2-5
size: .
D: TRBD2
CDR3: CASRLAGAQETQYF
DNA: TGTGCCAGCAGACTAGCGGGAGCCCAAGAGACCCAGTACTTC

V: TRBV11-2
J: TRBJ2-1
size: few
D: .
CDR3: CASSLGKRENSNEQFF
DNA: TGTGCCAGCAGCTTAGGAAAGCGCGAGAACTCCAATGAGCAGTTCTTC

V: TRBV19
J: TRBJ2-3
size: few
D: TRBD2
CDR3: CASRAKAGVIGDTQYF
DNA: TGTGCCAGTAGGGCTAAGGCGGGAGTGATCGGGGATACGCAGTATTTT

V: TRBV6-5
J: TRBJ1-1
size: .
D: .
CDR3: CASSSRGRERAFF
DNA: TGTGCCAGCAGTTCTCGGGGGAGGGAGCGAGCTTTCTTT

V: TRBV6-6
J: TRBJ1-1
size: few
D: .
CDR3: CASSYSKWGQNTEAFF
DNA: TGTGCCAGCAGTTACTCGAAGTGGGGGCAGAACACTGAAGCTTTCTTT

V: TRBV5-4
J: TRBJ1-2
size: .
D: .
CDR3: CASSLAGTGYTF
DNA: TGTGCCAGCAGCTTGGCAGGAACCGGCTACACCTTC

V: TRBV15
J: TRBJ2-3
size: .
D: .
CDR3: CATSRGRVGVRTDTQYF
DNA: TGTGCCACCAGCAGAGGCAGGGTGGGGGTCCGAACAGATACGCAGTATTTT

V: TRBV10-3
J: TRBJ2-7
size: many
D: .
CDR3: CAIGEGDEQYF
DNA: TGTGCCATCGGGGAAGGCGACGAGCAGTACTTC

V: TRBV7-9
J: TRBJ1-1
size: few
D: TRBD1
CDR3: CASSIRQGTNTEAFF
DNA: TGTGCCAGCAGCATCCGACAGGGAACCAACACTGAAGCTTTCTTT

V: TRBV18
J: TRBJ1-1
size: few
D: TRBD1
CDR3: CASSPHGPNRGGFEAFF
DNA: TGTGCCAGCTCACCACACGGACCCAACAGGGGAGGTTTTGAAGCTTTCTTT

V: TRBV6-6
J: TRBJ1-1
size: .
D: .
CDR3: CASSYSIFVNTEAFF
DNA: TGTGCCAGCAGTTACTCGATTTTTGTGAACACTGAAGCTTTCTTT

V: TRBV9
J: TRBJ2-1
size: few
D: .
CDR3: CASSVGSGMGHRYEQFF
DNA: TGTGCCAGCAGCGTAGGCAGCGGGATGGGACATCGCTATGAGCAGTTCTTC

V: TRBV11-1
J: TRBJ2-3
size: few
D: TRBD1
CDR3: CATGTDRTDTQYF
DNA: TGTGCCACAGGGACAGATCGCACAGATACGCAGTATTTT

V: TRBV7-8
J: TRBJ2-1
size: few
D: TRBD2
CDR3: CASSLALAGYNEQFF
DNA: TGTGCCAGCAGCTTAGCCCTAGCGGGGTACAATGAGCAGTTCTTC

V: TRBV28
J: TRBJ2-3
size: few
D: .
CDR3: CASSLSTDTQYF
DNA: TGTGCCAGCAGTTTATCCACAGATACGCAGTATTTT

V: TRBV6-5
J: TRBJ2-4
size: .
D: TRBD1
CDR3: CASRGPGQGQNIQYF
DNA: TGTGCCAGCAGAGGTCCCGGACAGGGCCAAAACATTCAGTACTTC

V: TRBV5-1
J: TRBJ1-5
size: few
D: .
CDR3: CASSRGEGGGSQPQHF
DNA: TGCGCCAGCAGCCGGGGCGAGGGGGGTGGTAGTCAGCCCCAGCATTTT

V: TRBV9
J: TRBJ2-2
size: .
D: .
CDR3: CASSNGPGTLKTGELFF
DNA: TGTGCCAGCAGCAACGGGCCGGGAACTTTGAAGACCGGGGAGCTGTTTTTT

V: TRBV7-2
J: TRBJ2-1
size: few
D: TRBD2
CDR3: CASNLGLALGDEQFF
DNA: TGTGCCAGCAATCTGGGACTAGCTCTAGGGGATGAGCAGTTCTTC

V: TRBV2
J: TRBJ2-5
size: .
D: TRBD2
CDR3: CASKAAGIVGETQYF
DNA: TGTGCCAGCAAGGCAGCGGGGATCGTCGGGGAGACCCAGTACTTC

V: TRBV28
J: TRBJ1-2
size: .
D: .
CDR3: CASSLINYGYTF
DNA: TGTGCCAGCAGCCTGATAAACTATGGCTACACCTTC

V: TRBV19
J: TRBJ2-2
size: .
D: .
CDR3: CASSIDRAWAGELFF
DNA: TGTGCCAGTAGTATAGATCGGGCATGGGCCGGGGAGCTGTTTTTT

V: TRBV4-1
J: TRBJ2-1
size: few
D: TRBD2
CDR3: CASSQDWGTSESNEQFF
DNA: TGCGCCAGCAGCCAAGATTGGGGGACTAGCGAGTCCAATGAGCAGTTCTTC

V: TRBV7-9
J: TRBJ1-2
size: .
D: .
CDR3: CASSQKEYGYTF
DNA: TGTGCCAGCAGCCAAAAAGAGTATGGCTACACCTTC

V: TRBV6-5
J: TRBJ1-3
size: few
D: TRBD1
CDR3: CASSLDRAGNTIYF
DNA: TGTGCCAGCAGCCTTGACAGGGCTGGAAACACCATATATTTT

V: TRBV20-1
J: TRBJ2-1
size: few
D: .
CDR3: CSAVGTSEQFF
DNA: TGCAGTGCGGTAGGGACGAGTGAGCAGTTCTTC

V: TRBV19
J: TRBJ1-2
size: .
D: TRBD1
CDR3: CASSRTGQGDYGYTF
DNA: TGTGCCAGTAGTAGAACCGGACAGGGGGACTATGGCTACACCTTC

V: TRBV5-1
J: TRBJ2-7
size: .
D: TRBD1
CDR3: CASNALTGTSSYEQYF
DNA: TGCGCCAGCAACGCCCTGACAGGGACGAGCTCCTACGAGCAGTACTTC

V: TRBV28
J: TRBJ2-2
size: .
D: TRBD1
CDR3: CASSLRQGRTGELFF
DNA: TGTGCCAGCAGTTTGCGACAGGGGAGGACCGGGGAGCTGTTTTTT

V: TRBV7-2
J: TRBJ2-3
size: .
D: .
CDR3: CASSGQRDTQYF
DNA: TGTGCCAGCAGCGGACAGCGGGATACGCAGTATTTT

V: TRBV5-4
J: TRBJ2-3
size: few
D: TRBD1
CDR3: CASSHERQGPRTQYF
DNA: TGTGCCAGCAGCCACGAACGACAGGGTCCGCGTACGCAGTATTTT

V: TRBV5-4
J: TRBJ2-1
size: few
D: TRBD2
CDR3: CASSFRLAGMSDNEQFF
DNA: TGTGCCAGCAGCTTTCGGCTAGCGGGAATGTCGGACAATGAGCAGTTCTTC

V: TRBV4-2
J: TRBJ2-7
size: few
D: .
CDR3: CASSQDARGKYEQYF
DNA: TGTGCCAGCAGCCAAGATGCGAGGGGGAAATACGAGCAGTACTTC

V: TRBV11-2
J: TRBJ2-5
size: .
D: .
CDR3: CASSLFARGSLQETQYF
DNA: TGTGCCAGCAGCTTATTCGCCCGGGGCAGCCTACAAGAGACCCAGTACTTC

V: TRBV18
J: TRBJ2-5
size: .
D: .
CDR3: CASSPGFQETQYF
DNA: TGTGCCAGCTCACCGGGGTTCCAAGAGACCCAGTACTTC

V: TRBV2
J: TRBJ2-3
size: few
D: TRBD2
CDR3: CASKLAGGGADTQYF
DNA: TGTGCCAGCAAGCTGGCGGGAGGGGGGGCAGATACGCAGTATTTT

V: TRBV7-9
J: TRBJ2-2
size: few
D: TRBD2
CDR3: CASSMTDSGTYTGELFF
DNA: TGTGCCAGCAGCATGACCGATAGCGGGACCTACACCGGGGAGCTGTTTTTT

V: TRBV19
J: TRBJ1-5
size: .
D: .
CDR3: CASSNTRGQPQHF
DNA: TGTGCCAGTAGTAATACGAGGGGTCAACCCCAGCATTTT

V: TRBV28
J: TRBJ2-2
size: few
D: .
CDR3: CATFQGYGELFF
DNA: TGTGCCACCTTTCAGGGGTACGGGGAGCTGTTTTTT

V: TRBV19
J: TRBJ2-3
size: few
D: TRBD2
CDR3: CASNRLAGGTDTQYF
DNA: TGTGCCAGTAACAGACTAGCGGGAGGCACAGATACGCAGTATTTT

V: TRBV2
J: TRBJ2-7
size: .
D: TRBD2
CDR3: CASDEAGVGEQYF
DNA: TGTGCCAGCGACGAAGCGGGAGTGGGGGAGCAGTACTTC

V: TRBV28
J: TRBJ2-7
size: few
D: TRBD1
CDR3: CASSSPGTGGRYEQYF
DNA: TGTGCCAGCAGTTCCCCTGGGACAGGGGGCCGCTACGAGCAGTACTTC

V: TRBV2
J: TRBJ2-1
size: few
D: .
CDR3: CASSAARPAANEQFF
DNA: TGTGCCAGCAGTGCAGCCCGGCCAGCAGCGAATGAGCAGTTCTTC

V: TRBV28
J: TRBJ1-5
size: .
D: .
CDR3: CASTLRLPVGDQPQHF
DNA: TGTGCCAGCACCCTGCGCTTGCCGGTGGGGGATCAGCCCCAGCATTTT

V: TRBV7-9
J: TRBJ2-7
size: .
D: TRBD2
CDR3: CASSLLLAGDSYEQYF
DNA: TGTGCCAGCAGCTTACTACTAGCGGGAGATTCTTACGAGCAGTACTTC

V: TRBV18
J: TRBJ2-1
size: few
D: TRBD2
CDR3: CASSTGTSGRGSLVYNEQFF
DNA: TGTGCCAGCTCAACAGGGACTAGCGGGAGAGGATCGTTAGTTTACAATGAGCAGTTCTTC

V: TRBV11-2
J: TRBJ2-7
size: few
D: TRBD2
CDR3: CASSLAGGSYEQYF
DNA: TGTGCCAGCAGCTTAGCGGGGGGGTCCTACGAGCAGTACTTC

V: TRBV2
J: TRBJ2-2
size: .
D: TRBD1
CDR3: CASRPGQANTGELFF
DNA: TGTGCCAGCAGGCCGGGACAGGCAAACACCGGGGAGCTGTTTTTT

V: TRBV5-4
J: TRBJ2-5
size: .
D: .
CDR3: CASSSPPEETQYF
DNA: TGTGCCAGCAGCTCTCCACCCGAAGAGACCCAGTACTTC

V: TRBV25-1
J: TRBJ2-7
size: .
D: TRBD1
CDR3: CATSYRGIGEQYF
DNA: TGTGCCACCAGCTACAGGGGGATCGGCGAGCAGTACTTC

V: TRBV4-2
J: TRBJ2-1
size: .
D: .
CDR3: CASSQDWRAYNEQFF
DNA: TGTGCCAGCAGCCAAGACTGGCGGGCCTACAATGAGCAGTTCTTC

V: TRBV4-1
J: TRBJ2-1
size: .
D: TRBD2
CDR3: CASSQGWTSGREQFF
DNA: TGCGCCAGCAGCCAAGGCTGGACTAGCGGGAGAGAGCAGTTCTTC

V: TRBV7-9
J: TRBJ2-7
size: few
D: TRBD1
CDR3: CASSTTGLAEQYF
DNA: TGTGCCAGCAGCACGACAGGGCTGGCGGAGCAGTACTTC